The sequence of this T cell receptor beta chain was determined in a study of beta chain features in type 1 diabetes. Study-level findings and limits: TCRB CDR3s were moderately but significantly shorter in Type 1 diabetes patients in all four CD4+ subsets.

Germline V CDR1 and CDR2: GTSNPN, SVGIG (reference sequence). V was shortened by 3 bases and J by 1 base, with 20 bases between the two germline ends. The CDR3 spans 17 residues. Central memory, naive, regulatory and stem cell-like memory CD4+ cells were sorted by CD45RO/CCR7/CD25/CD127/CD95/CD27. As to this clone: What it binds is not known.

All of the isolated RNA was reverse transcribed, so expressed TCRB transcripts were sequenced. Data came from immunoSEQ multiplex PCR; TCRdb stores just in-frame clones and leaves some out. The table has around 600,000 clones, 9.5% to 15% seen once. The chain has TRBV30 and TRBJ2-3, with a tentative D call TRBD2 (5 bases). The material sequenced was naive CD4+ T cells from blood. The sequence was obtained from a man aged 25-45 years with type 1 diabetes. CDR3 sequence: CAWSNWAAGFRTDTQYF. CDR3 nucleotide sequence: TGTGCCTGGAGCAATTGGGCTGCGGGTTTTCGCACAGATACGCAGTATTTT. The whole variable domain, filled in from reference TRBV30 and TRBJ2-3, reads SQTIHQWPATLVQPVGSPLSLECTVEGTSNPNLYWYRQAAGRGLQLLFYSVGIGQISSEVPQNLSASRPQDRQFILSSKKLLLSDSGFYLCAWSNWAAGFRTDTQYFGPGTRLTVL.